Included here is one TCR beta chain sequence, with context. This sample was included in a study of cytomegalovirus exposure and HLA in healthy donors. Study-wide background: The roughly 120 validation repertoires and the approximately 630 first-cohort repertoires shared a platform, a later analysis reported.

Assay used: immunoSEQ multiplex PCR; TCRdb lists only in-frame clones, some missing. Of approximately 140,000 clones in the sample, more than 75% were seen once. V lost 8 bases, J lost 3 bases, and 10 bases lay in between. Germline V lookup: CDR1 LNHDA, CDR2 SQIVND (reference sequence). The CDR3 contains 12 residues. The clonotype comes from a young man in good health and CMV-seropositive. Sequenced material: PBMCs. V and J are TRBV19 and TRBJ1-2, with D unresolved. The CDR3 protein is CASQTSYYGYTF. CDR3 nucleotide sequence: TGTGCCAGTCAGACATCGTACTATGGCTACACCTTC.